This entry is about one T cell receptor (beta chain). Its antigen is as yet unknown. Template switching (which added a universal primer site) was used, and cDNA carried unique molecular identifiers. MiXCR, applied by TCRdb to the 5' RACE reads, yields one record per CDR3 protein. The sample yields approximately 1.8 million distinct CDR3 sequences, roughly a third seen once. The data are from a study of identical twins. Whole-study results and caveats: Among monozygotic twins, out-of-frame TCR alpha sharing exceeded what models predicted. Insertions were reduced in abundant cord blood beta clonotypes but not in memory repertoires.

The CDR3 covers 14 residues. The germline CDR1 and CDR2 sequences are SGHDT and YYEEEE. The V gene lost 7 bases and the J gene lost 2 bases, with 16 bases spanning the gap. The source of this sequence is a newborn girl in good health. Input material: cord blood. The chain links TRBV5-6 to TRBJ2-7; D perhaps matches TRBD1 (6 bases). The CDR3 loop reads CASRLRGSTYEQYF. The CDR3 DNA reads TGTGCCAGCCGACTTAGGGGGTCAACCTACGAGCAGTACTTC.